Listed below are T cell receptor beta chains from one sample, sequenced in a study of blood T cell repertoires in COVID-19. Only in-frame clones appear in the TCRdb table, and some are missing; sequencing was by immunoSEQ multiplex PCR. The table has 50,000 to 70,000 clones, approximately 90% seen once. Specimen: peripheral blood. Receptors originate from a woman at least 80 years old with active COVID-19. CDR3s include the opening cysteine and the closing phenylalanine or tryptophan. The D gene is left open where the match is weak. Clone size is given for some rows only: seen once, a few or many times, or a class if the clone is expanded.

clone_size,j_call,v_call,d_call,cdr3_aa,cdr3_nt
.,TRBJ2-2,TRBV29-1,.,CSVEDRRAEELFF,TGCAGCGTTGAAGACAGGAGGGCGGAGGAGCTGTTTTTT
few,TRBJ1-1,TRBV19,.,CASSWAGMNTEAFF,TGTGCCAGTAGTTGGGCAGGGATGAACACTGAAGCTTTCTTT
.,TRBJ1-3,TRBV5-1,TRBD1,CASSRQGGGGNTIYF,TGCGCCAGCAGCCGACAGGGGGGCGGTGGAAACACCATATATTTT
.,TRBJ2-1,TRBV2,.,CASSEGRGKAFF,TGTGCCAGCAGTGAAGGTCGGGGAAAAGCGTTCTTC
.,TRBJ2-2,TRBV2,TRBD1,CASSEGRQGGTGELFF,TGTGCCAGCAGTGAAGGTCGACAGGGGGGCACCGGGGAGCTGTTTTTT
few,TRBJ2-1,TRBV2,TRBD2,CATKTSGSSEQFF,TGTGCCACCAAGACTAGCGGGAGTAGTGAGCAGTTCTTC
.,TRBJ1-2,TRBV27,TRBD1,CASSDPGTGSNGYTF,TGTGCCAGCAGCGACCCCGGGACAGGGTCGAATGGCTACACCTTC
.,TRBJ2-2,TRBV2,TRBD2,CASKLAGGTGELFF,TGTGCCAGCAAACTAGCGGGGGGCACCGGGGAGCTGTTTTTT
.,TRBJ1-1,TRBV5-1,.,CASSLVPGNTEAFF,TGCGCCAGCAGCTTGGTACCAGGGAACACTGAAGCTTTCTTT
.,TRBJ2-1,TRBV4-2,TRBD2,CASSQAPTSGMSEQFF,TGTGCCAGCAGCCAAGCCCCGACTAGCGGGATGAGTGAGCAGTTCTTC
few,TRBJ2-3,TRBV7-2,TRBD2,CASSRLAGDTDTQYF,TGTGCCAGCAGCCGGCTAGCGGGGGACACAGATACGCAGTATTTT
.,TRBJ1-2,TRBV28,.,CASTFGRAGYTF,TGTGCCAGCACCTTCGGCAGGGCTGGCTACACCTTC
.,TRBJ2-2,TRBV4-2,.,CASSQDYSPDGDTGELFF,TGTGCCAGCAGCCAAGATTATAGTCCTGACGGGGACACCGGGGAGCTGTTTTTT
.,TRBJ2-1,TRBV4-1,.,CASSLNSHNEQFF,TGCGCCTCTAGCTTAAACTCCCACAATGAGCAGTTCTTC
.,TRBJ1-5,TRBV28,.,CASSSDPTYSNQPQHF,TGTGCCAGCAGTTCCGACCCGACTTATAGCAATCAGCCCCAGCATTTT
.,TRBJ2-3,TRBV12-3/TRBV12-4,.,CASSRREVDTQYF,TGTGCCAGCAGCAGGAGGGAGGTAGATACGCAGTATTTT
.,TRBJ2-3,TRBV28,TRBD2,CASSLAGGRSDTQYF,TGTGCCAGCAGTCTAGCGGGGGGGCGATCAGATACGCAGTATTTT
.,TRBJ1-1,TRBV28,.,CASLGQSNTEAFF,TGTGCCAGTTTGGGGCAGTCGAACACTGAAGCTTTCTTT
.,TRBJ2-5,TRBV19,TRBD2,CATSAGHTGLAVEEETQYF,TGTGCCACATCCGCTGGACACACCGGACTAGCGGTTGAGGAAGAGACCCAGTACTTC
.,TRBJ1-2,TRBV14,TRBD1,CASSQHAGTGHGYTF,TGTGCCAGCAGCCAACATGCCGGGACAGGGCATGGCTACACCTTC
.,TRBJ2-1,TRBV7-9,.,CASSLTQGFNEQFF,TGTGCCAGCAGCTTAACACAGGGTTTCAATGAGCAGTTCTTC
.,TRBJ2-7,TRBV28,TRBD2,CASSGTSGRYYEQYF,TGTGCCAGCAGCGGGACTAGCGGGAGATACTACGAGCAGTACTTC
.,TRBJ2-2,TRBV18,.,CASSPRRGRTGELFF,TGTGCCAGCTCACCCCGGAGGGGCCGGACCGGGGAGCTGTTTTTT
.,TRBJ1-4,TRBV2,.,CASSESMGAELFF,TGTGCCAGCAGTGAATCTATGGGAGCGGAACTGTTTTTT
.,TRBJ2-2,TRBV19,.,CASRGFGTGELFF,TGTGCCAGTCGGGGGTTTGGGACCGGGGAGCTGTTTTTT
.,TRBJ2-5,TRBV2,TRBD2,CASNLGLARETQYF,TGTGCCAGCAACCTGGGACTAGCGCGGGAGACCCAGTACTTC
.,TRBJ2-1,TRBV7-9,TRBD2,CASSFLAGGRNEQFF,TGTGCCAGCAGCTTCTTGGCGGGGGGGCGGAATGAGCAGTTCTTC
.,TRBJ2-6,TRBV10-3,TRBD1,CAISEDRDVSGANVLTF,TGTGCCATCAGTGAAGACAGGGATGTGTCCGGGGCCAACGTCCTGACTTTC
.,TRBJ2-5,TRBV3-1/TRBV3-2,.,CASSPPTYQETQYF,TGTGCCAGCAGCCCCCCTACGTACCAAGAGACCCAGTACTTC
.,TRBJ2-5,TRBV5-1,.,CASSLTQVKETQYF,TGCGCCAGCAGCTTGACACAGGTCAAAGAGACCCAGTACTTC
.,TRBJ2-7,TRBV9,TRBD2,CASSVGGSNYEQYF,TGTGCCAGCAGCGTTGGCGGGAGTAACTACGAGCAGTACTTC